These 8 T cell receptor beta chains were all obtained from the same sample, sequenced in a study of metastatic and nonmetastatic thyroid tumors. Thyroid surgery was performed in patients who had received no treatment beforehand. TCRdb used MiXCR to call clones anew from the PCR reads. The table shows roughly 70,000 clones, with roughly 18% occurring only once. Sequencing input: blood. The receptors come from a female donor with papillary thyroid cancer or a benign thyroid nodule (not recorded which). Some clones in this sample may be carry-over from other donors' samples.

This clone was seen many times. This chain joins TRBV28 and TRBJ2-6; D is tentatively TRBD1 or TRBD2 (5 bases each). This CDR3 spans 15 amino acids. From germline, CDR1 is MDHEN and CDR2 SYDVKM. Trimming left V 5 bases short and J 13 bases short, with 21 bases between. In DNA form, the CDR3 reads TGTGCCAGCAGTAACCGGGACGTTACTCCTGAGGTCCTGACTTTC. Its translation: CASSNRDVTPEVLTF.

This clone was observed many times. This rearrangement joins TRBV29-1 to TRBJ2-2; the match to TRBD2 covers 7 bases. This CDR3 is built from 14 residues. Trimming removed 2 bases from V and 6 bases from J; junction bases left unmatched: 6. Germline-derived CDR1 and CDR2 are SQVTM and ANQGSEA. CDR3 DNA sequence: TGCAGCGTTGAATTGCGGACTAGTTCCGGGGAGCTGTTTTTT. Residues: CSVELRTSSGELFF.

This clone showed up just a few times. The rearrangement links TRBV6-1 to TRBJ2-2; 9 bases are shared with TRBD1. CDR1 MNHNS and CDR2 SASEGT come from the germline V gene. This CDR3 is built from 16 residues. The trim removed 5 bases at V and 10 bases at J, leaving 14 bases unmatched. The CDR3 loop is CASSPLPGQGNPELFF. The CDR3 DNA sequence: TGTGCCAGCAGTCCGCTCCCGGGACAGGGAAATCCGGAGCTGTTTTTT.

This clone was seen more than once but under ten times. The CDR3 region has the DNA TGTGCCAGCAGCTTGCGCGGGAGCATAACCTACGAGCAGTACTTC. This sequence encodes CASSLRGSITYEQYF. The genes are TRBV5-5 and TRBJ2-7; 7 nucleotides line up with TRBD2. The V gene end was trimmed by 1 base and the J gene end by 2 bases; junction bases not matched to a gene: 6. Looked up from germline, CDR1 is SGHKS and CDR2 is YYEKEE (reference sequence). The CDR3 spans 15 residues.

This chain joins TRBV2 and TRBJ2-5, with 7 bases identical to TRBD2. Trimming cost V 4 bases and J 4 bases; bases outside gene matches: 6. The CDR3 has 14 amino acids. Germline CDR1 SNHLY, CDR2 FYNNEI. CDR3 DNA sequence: TGTGCCAGCAGTGGGGAGGGTATGGGAGAGACCCAGTACTTC. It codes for CASSGEGMGETQYF.

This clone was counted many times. CDR3 region: CASSNDDRVFGNQPQHF. CDR3 coding DNA: TGTGCCAGCAGTAACGACGACAGGGTTTTCGGCAATCAGCCCCAGCATTTT. This chain uses TRBV12-3 or TRBV12-4 with TRBJ1-5; 7 bases agree with TRBD1. V lost 5 bases and J lost 2; bases outside the gene matches: 12. This CDR3 has 17 amino acids.

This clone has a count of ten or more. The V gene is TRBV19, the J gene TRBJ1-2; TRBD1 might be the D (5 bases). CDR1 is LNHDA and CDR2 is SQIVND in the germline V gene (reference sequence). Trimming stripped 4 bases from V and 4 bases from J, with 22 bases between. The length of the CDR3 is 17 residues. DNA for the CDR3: TGTGCCAGTAGTAAGACCTGGGCAGGGACGGGCGGCTATGGCTACACCTTC. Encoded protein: CASSKTWAGTGGYGYTF.

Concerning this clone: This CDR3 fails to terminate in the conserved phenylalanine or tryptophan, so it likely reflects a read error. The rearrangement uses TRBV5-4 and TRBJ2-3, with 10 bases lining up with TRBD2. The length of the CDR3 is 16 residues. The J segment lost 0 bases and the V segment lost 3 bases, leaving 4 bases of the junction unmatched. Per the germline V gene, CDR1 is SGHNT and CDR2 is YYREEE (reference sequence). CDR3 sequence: CASSWTSGASTDTQYL. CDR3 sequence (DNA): TGTGCCAGCAGCTGGACTAGCGGAGCTAGCACAGATACGCAGTATCTT.